A selection of T cell receptor beta chains follows, all from one sample in a study of CD8 T cells in ankylosing spondylitis. TCRdb passed the 5' RACE reads through MiXCR, listing each CDR3 protein once. The sample has around 770,000 distinct CDR3 sequences, approximately 10% seen once. The sequencing sample was made of blood, either unsorted or a sorted T cell fraction (not recorded which). These receptors were collected from a male donor with ankylosing spondylitis. Each CDR3 is given with its conserved first and last residue. D genes are given only for firm matches. Only part of the rows carry a size: once, few, many, or a class if the clone is expanded.

size | D | J | V | DNA | CDR3
many | NA | TRBJ2-7 | TRBV20-1 | TGCAGTGCCACCAGGGGTTACGAGCAGTACTTC | CSATRGYEQYF
NA | NA | TRBJ2-2 | TRBV11-2 | TGTGCCAGCAGCTTAGATTGGAGATGGGGACCGACAAACACCGGGGAGCTGTTTTTT | CASSLDWRWGPTNTGELFF
many | NA | TRBJ1-2 | TRBV20-1 | TGCAGTGCTAGATCCTATGGCTACACCTTC | CSARSYGYTF
NA | NA | TRBJ1-6 | TRBV15 | TGTGCCACCAGCAGAGTGTATAATTCACCCCTCCACTTT | CATSRVYNSPLHF
NA | TRBD1 | TRBJ1-5 | TRBV6-1 | TGTGCCAGCAGTGAAGGGACAGGGGGTAGGCCCCAGCATTTT | CASSEGTGGRPQHF
few | NA | TRBJ2-5 | TRBV7-2 | TGTGCCAGCAGCTCCCTCATAGAAGAGACCCAGTACTTC | CASSSLIEETQYF
NA | NA | TRBJ1-2 | TRBV12-3/TRBV12-4 | TGTGCCAGCAGTTTAGTTTTTTCGGCGACATATGGCTACACCTTC | CASSLVFSATYGYTF
few | NA | TRBJ2-4 | TRBV9 | TGTGCCAGCAGCTCAGGAGGGGGGGGTCTCGGGATAGCCAAAAACATTCAGTACTTC | CASSSGGGGLGIAKNIQYF
NA | NA | TRBJ2-3 | TRBV12-3/TRBV12-4 | TGTGCCAGCAGTTTTCAGACTACTAGCACAGATACGCAGTATTTT | CASSFQTTSTDTQYF
NA | NA | TRBJ2-1 | TRBV28 | TGTGCCAGCAGTTTAGACGCTTTCTCGGAGCAGTTCTTC | CASSLDAFSEQFF
NA | NA | TRBJ1-1 | TRBV20-1 | TGCAGTGCTAGTGGACCTATGAACACTGAAGCTTTCTTT | CSASGPMNTEAFF
NA | TRBD1 | TRBJ2-3 | TRBV20-1 | TGCAGTGCTAGTGCCCGGGACAGGGACACAGATACGCAGTATTTT | CSASARDRDTDTQYF
NA | TRBD2 | TRBJ2-5 | TRBV5-6 | TGTGCCAGCAGCTTACTCAGCGGGGGGGAGACCCAGTACTTC | CASSLLSGGETQYF
NA | TRBD1 | TRBJ2-3 | TRBV6-1 | TGTGCCTCCTGGCCCAGGGGGATCTCAGATACGCAGTATTTT | CASWPRGISDTQYF
few | NA | TRBJ1-2 | TRBV7-2 | TGTGCCAGCAGCTTCTCGGACGGGTTCCACACCTTC | CASSFSDGFHTF
NA | NA | TRBJ2-7 | TRBV4-2 | TGTGCCAGCAGCCAAGATAACAGGGACTCCTACGAGCAGTACTTC | CASSQDNRDSYEQYF
NA | NA | TRBJ2-1 | TRBV10-3 | TGTGCCACCGACCTGGGGGGAAAGGAATACAATGAGCAGTTCTTC | CATDLGGKEYNEQFF
few | TRBD2 | TRBJ2-7 | TRBV5-1 | TGCGCCAGCAGCTCGGGACTAGCGCTCTCCTACGAGCAGTACTTC | CASSSGLALSYEQYF
many | TRBD2 | TRBJ2-1 | TRBV7-2 | TGTGCCAGCAGCCGAGCTAGCGGGACCTACAATGAGCAGTTCTTC | CASSRASGTYNEQFF
many | NA | TRBJ1-4 | TRBV20-1 | TGCAGTGCGCGGGTTCTTAATGAAAAACTGTTTTTT | CSARVLNEKLFF
few | NA | TRBJ2-2 | TRBV6-1 | TGTGCCAGCCGGGACACCCTTAACACCGGGGAGCTGTTTTTT | CASRDTLNTGELFF
NA | TRBD1 | TRBJ2-7 | TRBV10-1 | TGCGCCAGCAGTGATGGGACAGGGGATTCCTACGAGCAGTACTTC | CASSDGTGDSYEQYF
many | NA | TRBJ2-1 | TRBV20-1 | TGCAGTGCTATACCCCCCATGGGACTGAACAATGAGCAGTTCTTC | CSAIPPMGLNNEQFF
NA | TRBD2 | TRBJ2-1 | TRBV5-4 | TGTGCCAGCAGCCCCTCAAGTGGGACTAGCGCGTCCAATGAGCAGTTCTTC | CASSPSSGTSASNEQFF
NA | TRBD1 | TRBJ2-5 | TRBV5-1 | TGCGCCAGCAGCTGGGACAGTGGAGAGACCCAGTACTTC | CASSWDSGETQYF
NA | NA | TRBJ2-1 | TRBV20-1 | TGCAGTGCTACGACAGATAACTACAATGAGCAGTTCTTC | CSATTDNYNEQFF
few | TRBD2 | TRBJ2-7 | TRBV20-1 | TGCAGTGCTAGCAAGGGGACTACCAACTCCTACGAGCAGTACTTC | CSASKGTTNSYEQYF
NA | NA | TRBJ2-1 | TRBV7-2 | TGTGCCAGCAGCTTAAGTAGGGTTCAGTTCTTC | CASSLSRVQFF
NA | TRBD2 | TRBJ2-3 | TRBV5-1 | TGCGCCAGCAGCTTTCTACGGGAGGCCAATACAGATACGCAGTATTTT | CASSFLREANTDTQYF
NA | NA | TRBJ2-2 | TRBV4-3 | TGCGCCAGCAGCCAAGTTGGGACACCTACCGGGGAGCTGTTTTTT | CASSQVGTPTGELFF
NA | TRBD1 | TRBJ2-2 | TRBV27 | TGTGCCAGCACTAAGGGACAGTTGAACACCGGGGAGCTGTTTTTT | CASTKGQLNTGELFF
few | TRBD1 | TRBJ1-2 | TRBV6-2/TRBV6-3 | TGTGCCAGCGAGTCCAACCGGGACAGGGTTTACTATGGCTACACCTTC | CASESNRDRVYYGYTF
NA | NA | TRBJ1-6 | TRBV6-5 | TGTGCCAGCAATTACTCGAGGACAAATTCACCCCTCCACTTT | CASNYSRTNSPLHF
NA | TRBD2 | TRBJ2-3 | TRBV11-2 | TGTGCCAGCAGCTTACTAGGGCTAGCGGGGCCCCTCACAGATACGCAGTATTTT | CASSLLGLAGPLTDTQYF
few | NA | TRBJ2-7 | TRBV7-2 | TGTGCCAGCAGCTTAGCGGTCCCTAGCTGGGCCTACGAGCAGTACTTC | CASSLAVPSWAYEQYF
few | NA | TRBJ2-3 | TRBV9 | TGTGCCAGCAGCGTGGGGCGGCGGCCGGGTACGCAGTATTTT | CASSVGRRPGTQYF
NA | TRBD2 | TRBJ2-4 | TRBV6-2/TRBV6-3 | TGTGCCAGCAGTTACGCTAGCGGGGGTCAGTACTTC | CASSYASGGQYF